A selection of T cell receptor beta chains follows, all from one sample in a study of T cell changes during pregnancy in multiple sclerosis. Sequenced by immunoSEQ multiplex PCR; TCRdb stores in-frame clones only, minus some. The table has approximately 63,000 clones, about 92% seen once. This sample comprised peripheral blood, obtained in the third trimester of pregnancy. The receptors shown here come from a female donor in good health, enrolled as a control in a pregnancy study. The CDR3 runs from the conserved cysteine through the conserved F or W. The order of the fields is J gene, D gene, clone size, V gene, CDR3 protein, CDR3 DNA. The D gene is left open where the match is weak. Clone size is not always given. Where it is, it says once, few, many or a class for expanded clones.

>TRBJ2-1|TRBD1|-|TRBV30
CAWSVRSGTATRSRSNEQFF
TGTGCCTGGAGTGTACGCTCCGGGACAGCCACACGAAGCCGATCTAATGAGCAGTTCTTC
>TRBJ2-7|-|-|TRBV4-2
CASSHGSSGDYEQYF
TGTGCCAGCAGCCATGGTAGTAGCGGAGACTACGAGCAGTACTTC
>TRBJ2-2|TRBD2|-|TRBV28
CASSRTRGGGELFF
TGTGCCAGCAGCCGGACTAGAGGCGGCGGGGAGCTGTTTTTT
>TRBJ1-4|-|-|TRBV27
CASRGAGLGEKLFF
TGTGCCAGCAGAGGAGCAGGGCTTGGAGAAAAACTGTTTTTT
>TRBJ1-5|TRBD1|-|TRBV2
CASSPDRGNQPQHF
TGTGCCAGCAGTCCAGACAGGGGGAATCAGCCCCAGCATTTT
>TRBJ2-2|-|-|TRBV4-3
CASTRSQNTGELFF
TGCGCCAGCACCAGAAGTCAGAACACCGGGGAGCTGTTTTTT
>TRBJ1-4|TRBD1|-|TRBV19
CASSRTGASGEKLFF
TGTGCCAGTAGTCGGACAGGGGCCTCCGGTGAAAAACTGTTTTTT
>TRBJ2-7|-|once|TRBV18
CASSPARQTYEQYF
TGTGCCAGCTCACCTGCCCGACAGACCTACGAGCAGTACTTC
>TRBJ2-7|TRBD1|-|TRBV6-1
CATLPGTGNTYEQYF
TGTGCCACCCTACCCGGGACAGGGAATACCTACGAGCAGTACTTC
>TRBJ1-5|-|-|TRBV5-1
CASSLAKGVTNQPQHF
TGCGCCAGCAGCTTGGCTAAGGGGGTGACCAATCAGCCCCAGCATTTT
>TRBJ1-1|-|-|TRBV5-1
CASSFGTEGTEAFF
TGCGCCAGCAGCTTTGGGACGGAGGGAACTGAAGCTTTCTTT
>TRBJ2-1|TRBD2|-|TRBV9
CASSVLGGSGGQYYNEQFF
TGTGCCAGCAGCGTATTAGGCGGTAGCGGGGGGCAATACTACAATGAGCAGTTCTTC
>TRBJ1-1|-|-|TRBV11-2
CASSPGGTNTEAFF
TGTGCCAGCAGCCCGGGGGGGACGAACACTGAAGCTTTCTTT
>TRBJ2-5|TRBD1|-|TRBV7-9
CASGTGYETQYF
TGTGCCAGTGGGACAGGGTATGAGACCCAGTACTTC
>TRBJ1-2|TRBD1|once|TRBV7-9
CASSSTGASYGYTF
TGTGCCAGCAGCTCCACAGGGGCCAGCTATGGCTACACCTTC
>TRBJ2-7|TRBD2|-|TRBV19
CASSPRSGGANEQYF
TGTGCCAGTAGTCCCCGCTCGGGGGGGGCAAACGAGCAGTACTTC
>TRBJ2-1|-|-|TRBV5-1
CASSLGGSNNEQFF
TGCGCCAGCAGCTTGGGCGGATCAAACAATGAGCAGTTCTTC
>TRBJ1-4|-|-|TRBV7-9
CASSFSQGLGEKLFF
TGTGCCAGCAGCTTTTCCCAGGGTCTAGGTGAAAAACTGTTTTTT
>TRBJ2-7|-|-|TRBV7-6
CASSQGRGEQYF
TGTGCCAGCAGCCAGGGGAGGGGGGAGCAGTACTTC
>TRBJ2-5|-|once|TRBV5-6
CASSSIAAGQETQYF
TGTGCCAGCAGCTCTATAGCGGCAGGGCAAGAGACCCAGTACTTC
>TRBJ1-1|-|few|TRBV30
CAWSTGRTLNTEAFF
TGTGCCTGGAGTACGGGGAGGACACTGAACACTGAAGCTTTCTTT
>TRBJ2-5|-|-|TRBV7-2
CASSLVFSGAEQETQYF
TGTGCCAGCAGCTTAGTATTTTCAGGGGCCGAACAAGAGACCCAGTACTTC
>TRBJ2-7|-|once|TRBV18
CASSPPESRAYEQYF
TGTGCCAGCTCACCACCGGAGTCCCGGGCCTACGAGCAGTACTTC
>TRBJ2-7|TRBD2|-|TRBV2
CASSEALSGGIYEQYF
TGTGCCAGCAGTGAAGCGCTGAGCGGGGGTATCTACGAGCAGTACTTC
>TRBJ1-2|-|-|TRBV5-1
CASSLLSSNYGYTF
TGCGCCAGCAGCTTACTAAGTTCTAACTATGGCTACACCTTC
>TRBJ1-5|-|-|TRBV2
CASSLQGLNQPQHF
TGTGCCAGCAGTCTGCAGGGACTCAATCAGCCCCAGCATTTT
>TRBJ2-1|TRBD2|-|TRBV6-1
CAISPLAVDNEQFF
TGTGCCATCTCTCCGCTAGCGGTAGACAATGAGCAGTTCTTC
>TRBJ2-7|-|-|TRBV5-1
CASSLGDRRNYEQYF
TGCGCCAGCAGCCTAGGTGACAGACGAAACTACGAGCAGTACTTC
>TRBJ2-5|-|once|TRBV7-2
CASSFSETQYF
TGTGCCAGCAGCTTCTCGGAGACCCAGTACTTC
>TRBJ1-3|TRBD1|-|TRBV6-6
CASGTGGGNTIYF
TGTGCCAGCGGGACAGGGGGCGGAAACACCATATATTTT
>TRBJ2-2|TRBD1|-|TRBV9
CASSGQGAPRELFF
TGTGCCAGCAGCGGACAGGGGGCGCCCCGGGAGCTGTTTTTT
>TRBJ2-1|-|-|TRBV6-5
CASRTTGSDEQFF
TGTGCCAGCAGAACTACAGGGTCGGATGAGCAGTTCTTC
>TRBJ1-1|TRBD1|few|TRBV4-2
CASSQRTGITEAFF
TGTGCCAGCAGCCAACGGACAGGGATCACTGAAGCTTTCTTT
>TRBJ2-4|TRBD2|-|TRBV5-4
CASRLTSGSGKNIQYF
TGTGCCAGCAGGCTCACTAGCGGGAGTGGCAAAAACATTCAGTACTTC
>TRBJ2-7|-|-|TRBV2
CASSYPGGNEQYF
TGTGCCAGCAGTTACCCTGGAGGTAACGAGCAGTACTTC
>TRBJ2-7|-|-|TRBV5-5
CASSFWAGVDSGEQYF
TGTGCCAGCAGCTTCTGGGCAGGGGTGGATTCTGGTGAGCAGTACTTC
>TRBJ2-4|-|once|TRBV15
CATSNSGSKNIQYF
TGTGCCACCAGCAATTCAGGGTCCAAAAACATTCAGTACTTC
>TRBJ1-2|TRBD1|-|TRBV15
CATSSGTLQGAYGYTF
TGTGCCACCAGCAGCGGTACGCTCCAGGGGGCGTATGGCTACACCTTC
>TRBJ2-7|TRBD2|-|TRBV14
CASSQGLGREQYF
TGTGCCAGCAGCCAGGGACTAGGTCGGGAGCAGTACTTC
>TRBJ2-5|TRBD1|-|TRBV7-9
CASSLGDRGIRETQYF
TGTGCCAGCAGCTTAGGGGACAGGGGGATTCGAGAGACCCAGTACTTC
>TRBJ1-2|-|-|TRBV6-6
CASSYRLVDGYTF
TGTGCCAGCAGTTACCGCCTTGTAGATGGCTACACCTTC
>TRBJ2-7|-|-|TRBV10-1
CASSERGLDEQYF
TGCGCCAGCAGTGAAAGGGGCCTAGACGAGCAGTACTTC
>TRBJ2-1|TRBD2|once|TRBV10-3
CALSGVAGEINEQFF
TGTGCCCTCTCTGGGGTAGCGGGAGAGATCAATGAGCAGTTCTTC
>TRBJ2-1|TRBD2|once|TRBV7-2
CASSLLASGGYNEQFF
TGTGCCAGCAGCTTATTGGCTAGCGGGGGTTACAATGAGCAGTTCTTC
>TRBJ1-1|-|few|TRBV4-1
CASKSTGTEAFF
TGCGCCAGCAAGTCTACGGGCACTGAAGCTTTCTTT
>TRBJ1-3|-|-|TRBV10-2
CASTDSPLSGNTIYF
TGCGCCAGTACGGACAGCCCGCTCTCTGGAAACACCATATATTTT
>TRBJ1-1|-|-|TRBV6-5
CASFLGGEAFF
TGTGCCAGCTTCCTCGGGGGTGAAGCTTTCTTT
>TRBJ2-5|-|-|TRBV11-2
CASSPRTQETQYF
TGTGCCAGCAGCCCGAGGACTCAAGAGACCCAGTACTTC
>TRBJ2-7|TRBD1|-|TRBV20-1
CSADRGYEQYF
TGCAGTGCTGACAGGGGATACGAGCAGTACTTC
>TRBJ2-7|TRBD1|-|TRBV11-1
CASSASGTVSYEQYF
TGTGCCAGCAGCGCATCCGGGACAGTCTCCTACGAGCAGTACTTC
>TRBJ2-1|TRBD2|-|TRBV11-2
CASSPNLMGLAGVNEQFF
TGTGCCAGCAGCCCAAACCTCATGGGACTAGCGGGAGTCAATGAGCAGTTCTTC
>TRBJ1-4|-|-|TRBV5-1
CASSSSGSINEKLFF
TGCGCCAGCAGCTCATCAGGGTCGATAAATGAAAAACTGTTTTTT
>TRBJ1-5|-|-|TRBV6-6
CASSTPGQGTQPQHF
TGTGCCAGCAGTACCCCTGGGCAGGGAACTCAGCCCCAGCATTTT
>TRBJ1-2|-|-|TRBV9
CASSVASGYGYTF
TGTGCCAGCAGCGTAGCGTCCGGCTATGGCTACACCTTC
>TRBJ1-1|TRBD1|once|TRBV2
CASSEGTANTEAFF
TGTGCCAGCAGTGAGGGGACAGCGAACACTGAAGCTTTCTTT
>TRBJ2-7|-|-|TRBV21-1
CASSKVGRLSYEQYF
TGTGCCAGCAGCAAAGTAGGCAGGCTTTCCTACGAGCAGTACTTC